This TCR beta chain stems from a study of cytomegalovirus exposure and HLA in healthy donors. The germline CDR1 and CDR2 sequences are SGHNT and YYREEE (reference sequence). The CDR3 has 16 amino acids. Trimming took 3 bases from V and 5 from J; bases not matched to a gene: 11. The PCR contained 60 Vbeta and 13 Jbeta primers. Repertoires were generated with immunoSEQ multiplex PCR, while TCRdb's copy carries only in-frame clones and drops some. Of roughly 120,000 clones listed, around three quarters are singletons. To note about this clone: Its antigen is undetermined.

Study results and caveats: Serostatus for CMV was the only available immune exposure information. Some segments of the V type, notably TRBV6-2 and TRBV6-3, were excluded as indistinguishable.

This receptor was identified in a woman between 35 and 50 years old in good health and CMV-seropositive. Sequenced input: PBMCs. J is TRBJ2-4 and V is TRBV5-4; 7 bases map to TRBD2. CDR3 nucleotides: TGTGCCAGCAGCTGGGAGGGGTCTAAGCGGGAAAACATTCAGTACTTC. It codes for CASSWEGSKRENIQYF.